This is a list of T cell receptor beta chains from one sample in a study of blood T cell repertoires in COVID-19. The data were produced by immunoSEQ multiplex PCR, yet TCRdb's version contains in-frame clones alone and is incomplete. The repertoire holds some 410,000 clones, with around 87% as singletons. Sequencing was carried out using PBMCs or T cells enriched from blood (not recorded which). These receptors originate from a woman younger than 45 with acute COVID-19. The CDR3 runs from the conserved cysteine through the conserved F or W. D genes are given only for firm matches. Size is stated for part of the rows, as once, few or many counts, or as a class when the clone is expanded.

d_call,clone_size,cdr3_length,j_call,v_call,cdr3_nt,cdr3_aa
.,.,15,TRBJ2-7,TRBV5-6,TGTGCCAGCAGCTTGGCCCCATCAGGACTCTACGAGCAGTACTTC,CASSLAPSGLYEQYF
.,.,13,TRBJ1-2,TRBV12-3/TRBV12-4,TGTGCCAGCAGTTTAGTTACAGGGAACGGCTACACCTTC,CASSLVTGNGYTF
TRBD1,once,17,TRBJ2-7,TRBV4-1,TGCGCCAGCAGCCAAGAAAGTAGGGACAGGGGAACCTACGAGCAGTACTTC,CASSQESRDRGTYEQYF
TRBD2,.,15,TRBJ2-1,TRBV4-3,TGCGCCAGCAGCCAAGGACTAGCGGTTTACAATGAGCAGTTCTTC,CASSQGLAVYNEQFF
.,.,9,TRBJ2-7,TRBV24-1,TGTGCCACTGGAGACGAGCAGTACTTC,CATGDEQYF
.,.,14,TRBJ2-7,TRBV5-1,TGCGCCAGCAGCCTTAGCAGGGGGGCCGACGAGCAGTACTTC,CASSLSRGADEQYF
TRBD2,.,17,TRBJ2-2,TRBV4-1,TGCGCCAGCAGCCAACAATACGGAGCGGGGGGAACGGGGGAGCTGTTTTTT,CASSQQYGAGGTGELFF
.,.,15,TRBJ1-1,TRBV7-2,TGTGCCAGCAGCTTAGTCGCAGGGTTGAACACTGAAGCTTTCTTT,CASSLVAGLNTEAFF
.,.,18,TRBJ2-2,TRBV5-8,TGTGCCAGCAGCTTGGGTGTGGGGAGTCCGAGCCCCACCGGGGAGCTGTTTTTT,CASSLGVGSPSPTGELFF
TRBD1,once,15,TRBJ1-1,TRBV19,TGTGCCAGTAGTATAGAGGACAGGGCGAGCACTGAAGCTTTCTTT,CASSIEDRASTEAFF
.,.,17,TRBJ1-2,TRBV29-1,TGCAGCGTTATTAACAGGGTAACGTTCAAAAGTAACTATGGCTACACCTTC,CSVINRVTFKSNYGYTF
TRBD2,.,16,TRBJ2-1,TRBV7-2,TGTGCCAGCAGCTTAGGCCTAGCGGGGGCCTACAATGAGCAGTTCTTC,CASSLGLAGAYNEQFF
TRBD1,.,15,TRBJ1-2,TRBV6-5,TGTGCCAGCAGGTACGGTCGGGACAGGGACTATGGCTACACCTTC,CASRYGRDRDYGYTF
.,.,14,TRBJ2-7,TRBV6-5,TGTGCCAGCAGTTACTCCTACGGCTCCTACGAGCAGTACTTC,CASSYSYGSYEQYF
.,.,13,TRBJ1-5,TRBV5-6,TGTGCCAGCAGCTTGGGGGGGGGCGTGGCCCAGCATTTT,CASSLGGGVAQHF
.,.,15,TRBJ1-4,TRBV5-1,TGCGCCAGCAGCTTGGGTGGGGGCGCAGAAGAAAAACTGTTTTTT,CASSLGGGAEEKLFF
TRBD1,.,17,TRBJ1-6,TRBV7-2,TGTGCCAGCAGCCTGGGGACAGGGGGCAAAGCCAATTCACCCCTCCACTTT,CASSLGTGGKANSPLHF